The 25 T cell receptor beta chains presented below share a single source sample, sequenced in a study of CD8 T cells in ankylosing spondylitis. Regarding the study as a whole: Characteristic, it appeared, of ankylosing spondylitis blood was a TCR beta motif of eight or nine highly homologous variants.

From the 5' RACE reads, TCRdb called clonotypes with MiXCR, one entry per CDR3 protein. The sample consists of around 540,000 distinct CDR3 sequences, about 12% of them appearing once. These receptors' targets are unknown. Material for sequencing was blood, either unsorted or a sorted T cell fraction (not recorded which). The receptors were sampled from a male donor with ankylosing spondylitis.

The chain has TRBV10-3 and TRBJ2-3; D is undetermined. The CDR3 contains 14 residues. The V end was cut by 3 bases, the J end by 0 bases, with 7 bases between. The germline V gene has CDR1 ENHRY and CDR2 SYGVKD. The CDR3 loop is CAISDMGSTDTQYF. For the CDR3, the DNA is TGTGCCATCAGTGATATGGGAAGCACAGATACGCAGTATTTT.

The chain is built from TRBV2 and TRBJ2-4; 10 positions agree with TRBD1. V trimming: 4 bases; J trimming: 7 bases; junction bases outside the gene matches: 13. In germline, CDR1 is SNHLY, CDR2 FYNNEI. This CDR3 has 17 amino acids. The DNA for the CDR3 is TGTGCCAGCAGTGGGTTCGAGGGACAGGGGTCGTTGAACATTCAGTACTTC. It specifies CASSGFEGQGSLNIQYF.

This clonotype was observed a few times. This chain links TRBV6-1 with TRBJ2-7; D call uncertain. The germline V gene has CDR1 MNHNS and CDR2 SASEGT. V was cut by 4 bases and J by 3 bases, with 10 bases left in between. The CDR3 spans 13 residues. The CDR3 spells CASSGRVRYEQYV. CDR3 in DNA: TGTGCCAGCAGTGGACGGGTTCGCTACGAGCAGTACGTC.

This clonotype was observed a handful of times. The V call is TRBV6-4, the J call TRBJ2-1; 9 bases map to TRBD2. The V and J ends lost 5 bases and 4 bases, in that order; junction bases with no gene match: 6. CDR1 and CDR2 (germline): MRHNA, SNTAGT. There are 15 residues in the CDR3. The CDR3 sequence: CASSSLAGLYNEQFF. DNA of the CDR3: TGTGCCAGCAGTTCCCTAGCGGGACTATACAATGAGCAGTTCTTC.

This clonotype was recorded a few times. CDR3 coding DNA: TGCGCCAGCAGTGAGGGACGACTCATTTCCTACAATGAGCAGTTCTTC. Amino acids: CASSEGRLISYNEQFF. V and J are TRBV10-1 and TRBJ2-1; D remains ambiguous. The CDR3 extends over 16 amino acids. Germline assignment: CDR1 WNHNN and CDR2 SYGVQD (reference sequence). Trimming removed 2 bases from V and 1 base from J, with 12 bases in between.

This chain uses TRBV11-3 with TRBJ2-1; TRBD1 aligns across 8 bases. With V trimmed by 1 base and J by 4 bases, 27 bases remained unmatched. The CDR3 totals 23 residues. Germline CDR1 and CDR2: SGHNT and YENEEA. The CDR3 DNA reads as TGTGCCAGCAGCTTAGTCAGGGCAGGGGGCGAATACCGTTCCATCTCCGCGTACAATGAGCAGTTCTTC. It is translated as CASSLVRAGGEYRSISAYNEQFF.

The chain uses TRBV30 and TRBJ2-1; TRBD1 matches at 10 bases. This CDR3 has 17 amino acids. Germline CDR1 is GTSNPN and CDR2 is SVGIG (reference sequence). Losses at the gene ends were 1 base for V and 9 bases for J; bases not matched to a gene: 15. CDR3 sequence (DNA): TGTGCCTGGAGTGACCCAAGACAGGGGGCAACGGGTCCTGAGCAGTTCTTC. Protein: CAWSDPRQGATGPEQFF.

This clonotype occurred a few times. This rearrangement joins TRBV2 to TRBJ2-7, with a possible D match to TRBD1 (6 bases). With 2 bases removed from V and 0 bases from J, the gap between germline ends came to 8 bases. Germline V CDR1 and CDR2: SNHLY, FYNNEI. The CDR3 runs 14 residues. The CDR3 DNA reads as TGTGCCAGCAGTGAACAGGGGAGCTCCTACGAGCAGTACTTC. Translation: CASSEQGSSYEQYF.

This clonotype has ten or more counts. The chain couples TRBV29-1 to TRBJ2-5; 10 bases line up with TRBD2. Germline trimming cut 0 bases from V and 4 bases from J; bases unmatched to any gene: 2. Germline lookup yields CDR1 SQVTM and CDR2 ANQGSEA. The CDR3 sequence is 14 residues long. The CDR3 sequence is CSVEEGLASETQYF. The CDR3 DNA reads as TGCAGCGTTGAAGAGGGACTAGCGTCAGAGACCCAGTACTTC.

The chain employs TRBV18 and TRBJ2-2; a possible D gene is TRBD1 (6 bases). Germline V gene lookup returns CDR1 KGHSH and CDR2 LQKENI. The CDR3 covers 15 residues. Trimming stripped 3 bases from V and 3 bases from J, with 11 bases between. The CDR3 protein is CASSPIKGDTGELFF. The CDR3 DNA follows: TGTGCCAGCTCACCGATTAAGGGGGACACCGGGGAGCTGTTTTTT.

This chain uses TRBV29-1 with TRBJ2-1; D is perhaps TRBD2 (6 bases). The germline V gene encodes CDR1 SQVTM and CDR2 ANQGSEA. V was shortened by 6 bases and J by 8 bases, with 20 bases between the two germline ends. CDR3 length equals 14 residues. CDR3 amino acids: CSVEGRSSRYEQFF. The CDR3 coding sequence is TGCAGCGTGGAGGGGCGGAGCTCCCGCTATGAGCAGTTCTTC.

This clonotype came up once. The chain combines TRBV11-2 with TRBJ2-5; the D is unclear. The CDR3 length is 15 residues. The germline V gene encodes CDR1 SGHAT and CDR2 FQNNGV. V was clipped by 0 bases and J by 5 bases, with 13 bases between them. CDR3 sequence: CASSLEGAFEETQYF. The CDR3 DNA sequence: TGTGCCAGCAGCTTAGAGGGCGCCTTCGAGGAGACCCAGTACTTC. Complete variable domain (other parts from reference TRBV11-2 and TRBJ2-5): EAGVAQSPRYKIIEKRQSVAFWCNPISGHATLYWYQQILGQGPKLLIQFQNNGVVDDSQLPKDRFSAERLKGVDSTLKIQPAKLEDSAVYLCASSLEGAFEETQYFGPGTRLLVL.

The V gene is TRBV5-1, the J gene TRBJ2-3, with TRBD2 identical over 8 bases. The germline V gene encodes CDR1 SGHRS and CDR2 YFSETQ. The CDR3 is made up of 16 amino acids. Trimming removed 3 bases from V and 2 bases from J; junction bases left unmatched: 8. The CDR3 protein is CASSSGREGYTDTQYF. In nucleotides, the CDR3 is TGCGCCAGCAGCTCCGGTCGGGAGGGCTACACAGATACGCAGTATTTT.

This clonotype was seen a handful of times. V is TRBV7-8 and J is TRBJ2-2, with 7 bases matching TRBD2. CDR3 length equals 14 residues. V was pared by 3 bases and J by 7 bases, with 5 bases of the junction left unmatched. CDR1 is SGHVS and CDR2 is FQNEAQ in the germline V gene. CDR3 region: CASSFPGGSGELFF. The CDR3 DNA sequence: TGTGCCAGCAGCTTCCCCGGGGGGAGCGGGGAGCTGTTTTTT.

This clonotype was seen ten or more times. The rearrangement joins TRBV3-1 to TRBJ2-1, with D possibly TRBD2 on 5 matching bases. V shed 1 base and J shed 2 bases, with 15 bases lying between them. Per the germline V gene, CDR1 is LGHDT and CDR2 is YNNKEL (reference sequence). The CDR3 consists of 17 residues. For the CDR3, the DNA is TGTGCCAGCAGCCAAGCGCCCTCTTCGGGGACCTACAATGAGCAGTTCTTC. Translating gives CASSQAPSSGTYNEQFF.

This clonotype was detected a few times. This chain joins TRBV25-1 and TRBJ1-1; no definite D call. Trimming shortened V by 4 bases and J by 5 bases, and 8 bases separated the two germline ends. There are 12 residues in the CDR3. CDR1 is MGHDK, CDR2 SYGVNS, per germline. This CDR3 reads CASSVSGTEAFF. The CDR3 bases are TGTGCCAGCAGTGTATCGGGAACTGAAGCTTTCTTT. Supplemented by reference TRBV25-1 and TRBJ1-1, the full variable domain reads EADIYQTPRYLVIGTGKKITLECSQTMGHDKMYWYQQDPGMELHLIHYSYGVNSTEKGDLSSESTVSRIRTEHFPLTLESARPSHTSQYLCASSVSGTEAFFGQGTRLTVV.

This clonotype has a handful of counts. V usage is TRBV24-1 and J usage is TRBJ2-3; possible D gene TRBD2, 6 bases. This CDR3 contains 16 residues. Per the germline V gene, CDR1 is KGHDR and CDR2 is SFDVKD. V lost 3 bases to trimming and J lost 2 bases, with 14 bases between them. Written as DNA, the CDR3 is TGTGCCACCAGTGATCCCAAGCTAGCGTCCACAGATACGCAGTATTTT. It codes for CATSDPKLASTDTQYF.

This clonotype showed up many times. This sequence joins TRBV5-1 and TRBJ2-1; TRBD2 is a possible D gene (5 bases). The V and J ends lost 5 bases and 10 bases respectively, with 10 bases between them. This CDR3 comprises 11 residues. Germline CDR1 SGHRS, CDR2 YFSETQ. For the CDR3, the DNA is TGCGCCAGCAGTGGGCCGGGGGAGCAGTTCTTC. This translates into CASSGPGEQFF.

The rearrangement joins TRBV7-9 to TRBJ2-7; 8 nucleotides agree with TRBD1. Germline V gene lookup returns CDR1 SEHNR and CDR2 FQNEAQ (reference sequence). Losses at the gene ends were 5 bases for V and 1 base for J; bases not matched to a gene: 4. The CDR3 totals 14 residues. The CDR3 DNA reads TGTGCCAGCAGCCCAGGGGACAGGTCCTACGAGCAGTACTTC. This gives the protein CASSPGDRSYEQYF. The entire variable domain, with the rest obtained from reference TRBV7-9 and TRBJ2-7, is as follows: DTGVSQNPRHKITKRGQNVTFRCDPISEHNRLYWYRQTLGQGPEFLTYFQNEAQLEKSRLLSDRFSAERPKGSFSTLEIQRTEQGDSAMYLCASSPGDRSYEQYFGPGTRLTVT.

This clonotype was seen only a few times. This chain joins TRBV3-1 and TRBJ2-3; TRBD2 might be the D (5 bases). The V and J ends lost 0 bases and 4 bases respectively, with 11 bases between them. The CDR3 sequence is 15 residues long. Per the germline V gene, CDR1 is LGHDT and CDR2 is YNNKEL (reference sequence). Here the CDR3 reads CASSQDRDRADTQYF. CDR3 bases: TGTGCCAGCAGCCAAGATCGGGATCGGGCAGATACGCAGTATTTT.

There are many counts of this clonotype. The chain has TRBV29-1 and TRBJ2-2, with 8 bases matching TRBD2. This CDR3 is 13 amino acids long. Germline CDR1 is SQVTM and CDR2 is ANQGSEA. The V and J ends lost 3 bases and 5 bases, in that order; junction bases with no gene match: 2. The CDR3 region is CSVDRGGTGELFF. CDR3 coding DNA: TGCAGCGTTGACCGGGGGGGGACCGGGGAGCTGTTTTTT.

This clonotype was detected only a few times. CDR3 sequence (DNA): TGTGCCATCAGTGAGCCCGGGGAAGGGGCAAACACTGAAGCTTTCTTT. Residues: CAISEPGEGANTEAFF. The V gene is TRBV10-3, the J gene TRBJ1-1; D may be TRBD1 (5 bases). Germline V CDR1 and CDR2: ENHRY, SYGVKD. V lost 2 bases and J 2 bases, leaving 15 bases between the germline ends. The CDR3 has 16 amino acids.

This clonotype has just a few counts. The chain recombines TRBV14 with TRBJ2-5; 8 bases map to TRBD1. The CDR3 spans 15 residues. CDR1 SGHDN and CDR2 FVKESK come from the germline V gene. The trim removed 5 bases at V and 5 bases at J, leaving 10 bases unmatched. The CDR3 sequence: CASSAGTGGTETQYF. In DNA form, the CDR3 reads TGTGCCAGCAGCGCAGGGACAGGCGGTACGGAGACCCAGTACTTC. Using reference TRBV14 and TRBJ2-5 for the parts outside the CDR3, the full variable domain is EAGVTQFPSHSVIEKGQTVTLRCDPISGHDNLYWYRRVMGKEIKFLLHFVKESKQDESGMPNNRFLAERTGGTYSTLKVQPAELEDSGVYFCASSAGTGGTETQYFGPGTRLLVL.

Only a few counts were recorded for this clonotype. This chain joins TRBV12-3 or TRBV12-4 and TRBJ2-3; TRBD1 matches 9 bases. This CDR3 region has 17 residues. The trim removed 1 base at V and 5 bases at J, leaving 10 bases unmatched. The CDR3: CASSLVGTGPFQDTQYF. CDR3 nucleotide sequence: TGTGCCAGCAGTTTAGTCGGGACAGGGCCCTTCCAAGATACGCAGTATTTT.

In this sample, this clonotype turned up many times. The chain recombines TRBV5-1 with TRBJ2-3; the D gene is possibly TRBD2 (6 bases). Germline V gives CDR1 SGHRS, CDR2 YFSETQ. The CDR3 has 16 amino acids. Between the trimmed V and J ends, which lost 2 bases and 5 bases, there was a span of 18 bases. The CDR3 loop reads CASSFKRLAREDTQYF. CDR3 in DNA: TGCGCCAGCAGCTTTAAAAGGCTAGCGAGGGAAGATACGCAGTATTTT.